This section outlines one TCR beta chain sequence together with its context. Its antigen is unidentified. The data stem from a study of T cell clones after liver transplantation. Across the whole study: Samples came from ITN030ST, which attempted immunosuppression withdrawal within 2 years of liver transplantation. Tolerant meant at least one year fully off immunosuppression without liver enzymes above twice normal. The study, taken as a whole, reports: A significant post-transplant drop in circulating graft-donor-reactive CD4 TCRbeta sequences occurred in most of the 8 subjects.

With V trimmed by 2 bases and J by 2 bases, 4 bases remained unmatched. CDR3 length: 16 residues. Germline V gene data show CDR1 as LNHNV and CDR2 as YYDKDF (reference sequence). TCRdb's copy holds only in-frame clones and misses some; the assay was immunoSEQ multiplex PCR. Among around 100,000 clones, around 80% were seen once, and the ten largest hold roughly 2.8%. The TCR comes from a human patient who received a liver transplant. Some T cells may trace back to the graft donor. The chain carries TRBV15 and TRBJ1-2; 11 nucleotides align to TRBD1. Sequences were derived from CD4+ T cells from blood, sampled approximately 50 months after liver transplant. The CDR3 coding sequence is TGTGCCACCAGCAGACATGGGACAGGGGGGAACTATGGCTACACCTTC. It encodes CATSRHGTGGNYGYTF.